This passage covers 17 T cell receptor beta chains from one sample sequenced in a study of cytotoxic CD8 clonotypes in ibrutinib-treated CLL. Libraries were prepared by immunoSEQ multiplex PCR; TCRdb keeps only in-frame clonotypes and omits some of them. Of approximately 60,000 clones listed, approximately 50% are singletons. Sequencing was performed on PBMCs, taken at disease progression, from a patient treated with ibrutinib. These receptors were taken from a human donor with chronic lymphocytic leukemia.

The rearrangement joins TRBV28 to TRBJ2-3; the D is unclear. Germline values: CDR1 MDHEN, CDR2 SYDVKM. The CDR3 runs 14 residues. The V gene lost 6 bases and the J gene lost 7 bases, with 17 bases spanning the gap. In DNA, the CDR3 is TGTGCCAGCAGGTCCCACAGAGCCGGGCATACGCAGTATTTT. It translates to CASRSHRAGHTQYF.

The rearrangement joins TRBV7-6 to TRBJ2-7; TRBD1 is a possible D gene (5 bases). The CDR3 loop spans 13 amino acids. V lost 4 bases and J lost 4, with 11 bases in between. CDR1 SGHVS and CDR2 FNYEAQ come from the germline V gene. The CDR3 coding sequence is TGTGCCAGCAGCTATAATACAGGTTACGAGCAGTACTTC. Its translation: CASSYNTGYEQYF.

This clone appeared many times. The V call is TRBV2, the J call TRBJ1-6; D possibly corresponds to TRBD1 (6 bases). This CDR3 has 16 residues. The germline CDR1 and CDR2 sequences are SNHLY and FYNNEI. Between the trimmed V and J ends, which lost 4 bases and 0 bases, there was a span of 10 bases. The CDR3 DNA is TGTGCCAGCAGTGCCGAAGGGGGCTCCTATAATTCACCCCTCCACTTT. Encoded protein: CASSAEGGSYNSPLHF.

In this sample, this clone turned up a few times. V usage is TRBV10-3 and J usage is TRBJ2-1; possible D gene TRBD1, 5 bases. CDR1 is ENHRY and CDR2 is SYGVKD in the germline V gene. The length of the CDR3 is 13 residues. V was shortened by 3 bases and J by 7 bases, with 10 bases between the two germline ends. The DNA for the CDR3 is TGTGCCATCAGTGAAGGCAGGGATAATGAGCAGTTCTTC. Translation: CAISEGRDNEQFF.

V is TRBV4-3 and J is TRBJ2-2, with TRBD2 matching 7 bases. The CDR3 covers 17 residues. The germline V gene has CDR1 LGHNA and CDR2 YSLEER. V gave up 1 base and J gave up 2 bases; unmatched junction bases: 7. In DNA, the CDR3 is TGCGCCAGCAGCCAAGTCGGGTGGGAGGGAAACACCGGGGAGCTGTTTTTT. Translating gives CASSQVGWEGNTGELFF.

The rearrangement links TRBV9 to TRBJ1-2; the D is unclear. Per the germline V gene, CDR1 is SGDLS and CDR2 is YYNGEE. There are 14 residues in the CDR3. V was trimmed by 0 bases and J by 1 base, leaving 7 bases between them. The CDR3 nucleotides read TGTGCCAGCAGCGTAGATATGGGTAACTATGGCTACACCTTC. It specifies CASSVDMGNYGYTF.

J is TRBJ1-5 and V is TRBV2, with 7 bases lining up with TRBD1. The V and J ends lost 3 bases and 1 base, in that order; junction bases with no gene match: 3. Germline CDR1 and CDR2: SNHLY and FYNNEI. The CDR3 contains 15 residues. In DNA, the CDR3 is TGTGCCAGCAGTGATCGGACAGGAAGCAATCAGCCCCAGCATTTT. Encoded protein: CASSDRTGSNQPQHF.

This clone has just one count. The V gene is TRBV6-1, the J gene TRBJ1-2, with D unclear. V lost 1 base and J lost 4, with 10 bases in between. Germline V CDR1 and CDR2: MNHNS, SASEGT. The CDR3 length is 14 residues. The CDR3 loop reads CASSEGASGYGYTF. The DNA for the CDR3 is TGTGCCAGCAGTGAAGGTGCCTCAGGCTATGGCTACACCTTC.

The rearrangement uses TRBV5-4 and TRBJ2-5; 8 nucleotides align to TRBD2. Germline lookup yields CDR1 SGHNT and CDR2 YYREEE (reference sequence). CDR3 length: 16 residues. J gave up 2 bases and V 1 base, and 7 bases lay outside the gene matches. In DNA form, the CDR3 reads TGTGCCAGCAGCTTGTCCCGACTAGCGCTACAAGAGACCCAGTACTTC. Its protein is CASSLSRLALQETQYF.

This rearrangement joins TRBV28 to TRBJ2-7; D tentatively fits TRBD1 or TRBD2 (6 bases each). The germline V and J ends were trimmed by 3 bases and 3 bases, with 18 bases remaining between them. The germline CDR1 and CDR2 sequences are MDHEN and SYDVKM. CDR3 length: 16 residues. DNA of the CDR3: TGTGCCAGCAGTTTTAGCGGACCCAAGACAGGCTACGAGCAGTACTTC. It encodes CASSFSGPKTGYEQYF.

The rearrangement links TRBV19 to TRBJ1-6; tentative D call: TRBD1 (6 bases). Germline CDR1 is LNHDA and CDR2 is SQIVND (reference sequence). The germline V and J ends were trimmed by 5 bases and 6 bases, with 17 bases remaining between them. CDR3 length: 16 amino acids. Here the CDR3 reads CASSPLGGASNSPLHF. CDR3 DNA sequence: TGTGCCAGTAGTCCCCTCGGGGGCGCGAGTAATTCACCCCTCCACTTT.

The chain employs TRBV5-6 and TRBJ2-2; TRBD2 aligns across 9 bases. The trim removed 6 bases at V and 5 bases at J, leaving 11 bases unmatched. This CDR3 spans 16 amino acids. Germline CDR1 and CDR2: SGHDT and YYEEEE. Here the CDR3 reads CASKMLAGLGTGELFF. CDR3 bases: TGTGCCAGCAAGATGCTAGCGGGGTTGGGAACCGGGGAGCTGTTTTTT.

This clone showed up just once. This chain uses TRBV7-3 with TRBJ2-2; 8 nucleotides align to TRBD2. There are 16 residues in the CDR3. The germline V gene encodes CDR1 SGHTA and CDR2 FQGTGA. The V gene end was trimmed by 0 bases and the J gene end by 3 bases; junction bases not matched to a gene: 3. CDR3 bases: TGTGCCAGCAGCTTAACGACGGGACTAGACACCGGGGAGCTGTTTTTT. Translated: CASSLTTGLDTGELFF.

This clone was seen only a few times. The chain is built from TRBV7-6 and TRBJ1-5, with D tentatively TRBD1 (5 bases). CDR1 is SGHVS, CDR2 FNYEAQ, per germline. Trimming cost V 5 bases and J 9 bases, with 11 bases left between them. The CDR3 is 12 amino acids. The CDR3 reads CASSGGAGPQHF. The CDR3 nucleotides are TGTGCCAGCAGCGGAGGGGCAGGGCCCCAGCATTTT.

The sample holds a few counts of this clone. The V gene is TRBV30, the J gene TRBJ1-6, with D possibly being TRBD1 (5 bases). Germline CDR1 reads GTSNPN; CDR2 reads SVGIG (reference sequence). There are 13 residues in the CDR3. V lost 6 bases and J lost 4, with 10 bases in between. CDR3 residues: CACGHGYNSPLHF. DNA for the CDR3: TGTGCCTGCGGACACGGATATAATTCACCCCTCCACTTT.

This chain uses TRBV11-2 with TRBJ2-7; no clear D gene. Germline-derived CDR1 and CDR2 are SGHAT and FQNNGV. The CDR3 covers 14 residues. With 3 bases removed from V and 2 bases from J, the gap between germline ends came to 11 bases. CDR3 sequence: CASSLGRLTYEQYF. The CDR3 DNA follows: TGTGCCAGCAGCTTGGGCCGTCTGACCTACGAGCAGTACTTC.

The rearrangement uses TRBV11-3 and TRBJ1-1; D might be TRBD1 (5 bases). The germline V and J ends were trimmed by 5 bases and 1 base, with 14 bases remaining between them. CDR3 length: 15 amino acids. In germline, CDR1 is SGHNT, CDR2 YENEEA. The CDR3 sequence is CASSQGTKKNTEAFF. As DNA, the CDR3 is TGTGCCAGCAGCCAAGGGACGAAAAAGAACACTGAAGCTTTCTTT.